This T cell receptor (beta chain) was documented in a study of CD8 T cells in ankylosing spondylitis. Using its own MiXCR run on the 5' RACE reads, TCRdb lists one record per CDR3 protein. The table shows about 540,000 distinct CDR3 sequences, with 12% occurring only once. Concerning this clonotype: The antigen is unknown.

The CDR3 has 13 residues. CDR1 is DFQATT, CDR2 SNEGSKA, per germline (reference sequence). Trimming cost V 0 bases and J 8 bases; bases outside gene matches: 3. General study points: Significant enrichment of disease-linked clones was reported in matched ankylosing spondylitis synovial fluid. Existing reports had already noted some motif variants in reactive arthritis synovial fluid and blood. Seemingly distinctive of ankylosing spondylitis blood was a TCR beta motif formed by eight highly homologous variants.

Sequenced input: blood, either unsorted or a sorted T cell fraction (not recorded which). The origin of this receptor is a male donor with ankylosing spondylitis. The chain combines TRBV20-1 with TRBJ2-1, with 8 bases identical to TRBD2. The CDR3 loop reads CSARDPAGDEQFF. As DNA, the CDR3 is TGCAGTGCTAGAGATCCAGCGGGAGATGAGCAGTTCTTC.